This paragraph reports one TCR beta chain. Its antigen remains unidentified. This record belongs to a study of T cell responses to AZD1222 COVID-19 vaccine. Broader study findings: Clonal diversity was possibly underestimated, and the donors were mostly white British, with more females. The breadth and depth of Spike-specific TCRs increased once two AZD1222 doses had been given. In the spike-specific TCR repertoire, nearly half reportedly target unmutated variant regions. Repertoires were obtained only post-peak T cell response.

Germline CDR1 LNHDA, CDR2 SQIVND (reference sequence). This CDR3 contains 14 residues. Trimming shortened V by 4 bases and J by 2 bases, and 9 bases separated the two germline ends. Repertoires were generated with immunoSEQ multiplex PCR, while TCRdb's copy carries only in-frame clones and drops some. The table lists some 150,000 clones, 82% of them singletons. The starting material was peripheral blood, obtained on day 0 of MenACWY control vaccination. J is TRBJ2-1 and V is TRBV19; D is perhaps TRBD2 (7 bases). This receptor was obtained from an adult in good health. CDR3 DNA sequence: TGTGCCAGTAGTAGCGGGGGCCCCTACAATGAGCAGTTCTTC. Its protein is CASSSGGPYNEQFF.